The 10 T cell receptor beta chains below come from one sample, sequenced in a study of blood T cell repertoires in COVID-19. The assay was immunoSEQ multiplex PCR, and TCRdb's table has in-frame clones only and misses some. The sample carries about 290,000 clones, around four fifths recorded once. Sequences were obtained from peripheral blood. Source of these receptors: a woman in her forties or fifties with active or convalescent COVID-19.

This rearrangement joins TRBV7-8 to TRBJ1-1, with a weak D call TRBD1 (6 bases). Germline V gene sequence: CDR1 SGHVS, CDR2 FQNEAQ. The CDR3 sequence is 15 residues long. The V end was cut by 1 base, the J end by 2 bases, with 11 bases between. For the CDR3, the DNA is TGTGCCAGCAGCTTAGTCTTGGGACATAACACTGAAGCTTTCTTT. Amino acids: CASSLVLGHNTEAFF.

CDR3 amino acids: CASSSRTGSTGELFF. The CDR3 nucleotides read TGTGCCAGCAGCTCCAGGACAGGGTCGACCGGGGAGCTGTTTTTT. This chain connects TRBV7-8 to TRBJ2-2; 8 nucleotides line up with TRBD1. The germline V gene encodes CDR1 SGHVS and CDR2 FQNEAQ. The CDR3 has 15 amino acids. Trimming at V came to 4 bases and at J to 5 bases, leaving 6 bases not matched to a gene.

The CDR3 DNA follows: TGTGCCAGCAGCCCAACCTCCGGACTAGCCGCCTACAATGAGCAGTTCTTC. Its protein product is CASSPTSGLAAYNEQFF. The J gene is TRBJ2-1, the V gene TRBV5-4; 8 nucleotides match TRBD2. V gave up 4 bases and J gave up 2 bases; unmatched junction bases: 11. The CDR3 has 17 amino acids. The germline CDR1 and CDR2 sequences are SGHNT and YYREEE (reference sequence).

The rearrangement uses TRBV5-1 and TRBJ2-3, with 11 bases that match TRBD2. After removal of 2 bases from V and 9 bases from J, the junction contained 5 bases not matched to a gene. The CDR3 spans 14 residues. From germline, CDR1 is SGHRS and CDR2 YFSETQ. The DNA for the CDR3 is TGCGCCAGCAGCTTACTAGCGGGAGAGGGCACGCAGTATTTT. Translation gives CASSLLAGEGTQYF.

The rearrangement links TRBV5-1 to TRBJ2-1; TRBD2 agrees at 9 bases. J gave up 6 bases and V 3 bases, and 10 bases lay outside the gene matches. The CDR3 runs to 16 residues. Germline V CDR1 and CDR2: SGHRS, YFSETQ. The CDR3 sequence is CASSSISGRLSNEQFF. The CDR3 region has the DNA TGCGCCAGCAGCTCGATTAGCGGGAGATTAAGCAATGAGCAGTTCTTC. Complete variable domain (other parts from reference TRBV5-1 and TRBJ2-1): KAGVTQTPRYLIKTRGQQVTLSCSPISGHRSVSWYQQTPGQGLQFLFEYFSETQRNKGNFPGRFSGRQFSNSRSEMNVSTLELGDSALYLCASSSISGRLSNEQFFGPGTRLTVL.

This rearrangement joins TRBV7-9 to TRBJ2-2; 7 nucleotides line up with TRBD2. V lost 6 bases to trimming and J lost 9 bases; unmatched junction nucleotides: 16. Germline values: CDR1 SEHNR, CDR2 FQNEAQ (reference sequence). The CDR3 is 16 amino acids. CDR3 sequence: CASSRIGGSGSRELFF. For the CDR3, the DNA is TGTGCCAGCAGTCGAATTGGCGGGAGTGGTAGCCGGGAGCTGTTTTTT.

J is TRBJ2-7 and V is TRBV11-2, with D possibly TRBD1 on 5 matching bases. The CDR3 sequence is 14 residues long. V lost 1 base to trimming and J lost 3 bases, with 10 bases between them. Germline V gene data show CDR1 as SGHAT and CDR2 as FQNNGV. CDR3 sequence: CASSLGLGVYEQYF. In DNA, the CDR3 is TGTGCCAGCAGCTTAGGCCTAGGGGTCTACGAGCAGTACTTC.

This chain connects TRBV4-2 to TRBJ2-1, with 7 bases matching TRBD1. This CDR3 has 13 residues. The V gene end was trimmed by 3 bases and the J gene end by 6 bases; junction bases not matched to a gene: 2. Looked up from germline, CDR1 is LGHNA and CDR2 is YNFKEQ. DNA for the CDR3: TGTGCCAGCAGCCAGACAGGGTTCAATGAGCAGTTCTTC. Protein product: CASSQTGFNEQFF.

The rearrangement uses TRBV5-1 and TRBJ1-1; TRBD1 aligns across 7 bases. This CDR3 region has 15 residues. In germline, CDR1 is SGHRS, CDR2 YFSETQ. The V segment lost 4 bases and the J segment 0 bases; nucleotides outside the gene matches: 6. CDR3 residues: CASSPGTVLNTEAFF. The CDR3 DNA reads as TGCGCCAGCAGCCCCGGGACAGTGCTGAACACTGAAGCTTTCTTT.

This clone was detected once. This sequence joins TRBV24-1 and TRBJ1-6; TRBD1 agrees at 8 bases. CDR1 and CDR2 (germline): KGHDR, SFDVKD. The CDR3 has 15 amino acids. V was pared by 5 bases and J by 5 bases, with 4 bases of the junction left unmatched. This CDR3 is CATSVQDRDNSPLHF. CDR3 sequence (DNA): TGTGCCACCAGTGTCCAGGACAGGGATAATTCACCCCTCCACTTT.